This T cell receptor (beta chain) comes out of a study of blood T cell repertoires in COVID-19. Authors' data handling: Counts of nucleated cells, estimated from reference gene primer amplification, were obtained. Profiling relied on immunoSEQ multiplex PCR, and the TCRdb table lists in-frame clones only, not all of them. V, J and clone size are taken as reported in that table, and D and trimming were inferred from the DNA itself. Of about 120,000 clones in the sample, nearly 90% were seen once. The CDR3 has 14 residues. Germline V gene data show CDR1 as MNHEY and CDR2 as SMNVEV (reference sequence). J gave up 7 bases and V 5 bases, and 7 bases lay outside the gene matches.

The TCR sequence derives from a woman aged 60-70 years with COVID-19, enrolled during active disease. Sequencing was performed on peripheral blood. The rearrangement uses TRBV27 and TRBJ2-1; 8 bases match TRBD1. The CDR3 region is CASSPDQGANEQFF. The CDR3 DNA is TGTGCCAGCAGTCCGGATCAGGGGGCGAATGAGCAGTTCTTC.